Listed here is a single T cell receptor (beta chain). TCRdb re-called the RACE reads through MiXCR, storing one row per CDR3 protein. In the table there are about 81,000 distinct CDR3 sequences, roughly 7.6% of which are singletons. The time point was: patch test 1, 2 weeks after DPC sensitization. The treatment was: therapeutic diphenylcyclopropenone sensitization with weekly scalp DPC. The CDR3 has 11 residues. Germline CDR1 and CDR2: SNHLY and FYNNEI. Trimming removed 8 bases at V and 1 base at J, with 6 bases between. This entry comes from a study of human T cells and chemical hapten exposure. Study at large: For the roughly 24-week duration of the study, patients were given weekly doses of diphenylcyclopropenone on the scalp.

This chain links TRBV2 with TRBJ2-7; no clear D gene. This sequence originates from a woman younger than 45 with alopecia areata. Some clones in this sample may be carry-over from other donors' samples. Sample: whole blood, taken in connection with sensitization to the hapten diphenylcyclopropenone (DPC). The chain's CDR3 is CASSGSYEQYF. The CDR3 DNA reads TGTGCCAGCTCTGGGTCCTACGAGCAGTACTTC.